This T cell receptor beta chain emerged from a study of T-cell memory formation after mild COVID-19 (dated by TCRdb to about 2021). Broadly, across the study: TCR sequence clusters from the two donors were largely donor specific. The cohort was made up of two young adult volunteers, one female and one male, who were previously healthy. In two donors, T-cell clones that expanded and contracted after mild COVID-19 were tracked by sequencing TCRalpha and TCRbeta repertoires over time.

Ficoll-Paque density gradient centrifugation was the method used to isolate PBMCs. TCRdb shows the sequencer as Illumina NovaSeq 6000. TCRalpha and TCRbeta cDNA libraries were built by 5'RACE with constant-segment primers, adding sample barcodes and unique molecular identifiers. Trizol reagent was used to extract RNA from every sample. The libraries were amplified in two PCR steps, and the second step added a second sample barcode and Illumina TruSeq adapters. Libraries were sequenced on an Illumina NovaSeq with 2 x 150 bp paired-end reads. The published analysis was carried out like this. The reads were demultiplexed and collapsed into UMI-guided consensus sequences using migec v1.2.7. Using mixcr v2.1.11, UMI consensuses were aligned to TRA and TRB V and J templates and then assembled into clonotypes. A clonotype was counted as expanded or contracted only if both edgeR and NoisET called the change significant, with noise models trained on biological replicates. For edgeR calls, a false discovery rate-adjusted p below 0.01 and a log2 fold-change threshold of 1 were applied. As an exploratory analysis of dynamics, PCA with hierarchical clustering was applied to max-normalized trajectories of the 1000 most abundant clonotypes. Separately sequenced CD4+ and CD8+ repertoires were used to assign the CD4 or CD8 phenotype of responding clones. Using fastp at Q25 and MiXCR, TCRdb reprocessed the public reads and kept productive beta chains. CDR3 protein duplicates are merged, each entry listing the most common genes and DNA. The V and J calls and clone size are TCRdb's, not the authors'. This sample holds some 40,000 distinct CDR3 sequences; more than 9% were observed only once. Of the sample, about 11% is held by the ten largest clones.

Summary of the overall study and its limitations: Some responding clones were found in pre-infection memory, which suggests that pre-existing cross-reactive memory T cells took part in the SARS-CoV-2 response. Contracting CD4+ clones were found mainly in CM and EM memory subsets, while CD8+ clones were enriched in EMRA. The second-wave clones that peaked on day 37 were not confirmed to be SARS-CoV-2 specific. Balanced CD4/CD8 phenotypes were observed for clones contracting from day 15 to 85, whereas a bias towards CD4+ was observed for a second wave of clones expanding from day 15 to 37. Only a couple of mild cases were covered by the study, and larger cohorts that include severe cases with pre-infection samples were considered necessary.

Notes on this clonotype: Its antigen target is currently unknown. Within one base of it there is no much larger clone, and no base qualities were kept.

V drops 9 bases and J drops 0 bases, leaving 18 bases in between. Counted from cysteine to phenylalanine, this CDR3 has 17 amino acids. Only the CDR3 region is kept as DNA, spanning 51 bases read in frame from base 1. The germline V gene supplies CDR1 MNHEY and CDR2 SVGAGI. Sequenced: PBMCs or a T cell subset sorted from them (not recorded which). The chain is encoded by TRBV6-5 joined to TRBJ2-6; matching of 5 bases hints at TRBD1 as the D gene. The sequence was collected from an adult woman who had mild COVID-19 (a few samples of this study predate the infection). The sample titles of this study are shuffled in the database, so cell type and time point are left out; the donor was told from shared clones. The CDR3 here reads CASRLGQGLSGANVLTF. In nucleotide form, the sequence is TGTGCCAGTCGTCTGGGGCAGGGCCTCTCTGGGGCCAACGTCCTGACTTTC.